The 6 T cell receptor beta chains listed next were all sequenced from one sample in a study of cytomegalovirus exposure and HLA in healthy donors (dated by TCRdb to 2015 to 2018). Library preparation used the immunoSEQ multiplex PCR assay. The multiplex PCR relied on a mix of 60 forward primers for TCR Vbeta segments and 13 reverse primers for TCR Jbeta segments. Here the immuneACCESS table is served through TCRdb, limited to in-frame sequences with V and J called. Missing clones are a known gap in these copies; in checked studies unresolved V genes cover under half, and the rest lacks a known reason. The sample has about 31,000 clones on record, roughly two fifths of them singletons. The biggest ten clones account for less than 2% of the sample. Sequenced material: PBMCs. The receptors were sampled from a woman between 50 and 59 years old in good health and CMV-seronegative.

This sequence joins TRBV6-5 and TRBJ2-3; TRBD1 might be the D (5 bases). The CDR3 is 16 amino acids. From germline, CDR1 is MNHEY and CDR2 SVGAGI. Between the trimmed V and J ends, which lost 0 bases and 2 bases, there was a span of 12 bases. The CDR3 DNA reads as TGTGCCAGCAGTTACTCGCCAGGGTTCCCCACAGATACGCAGTATTTT. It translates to CASSYSPGFPTDTQYF.

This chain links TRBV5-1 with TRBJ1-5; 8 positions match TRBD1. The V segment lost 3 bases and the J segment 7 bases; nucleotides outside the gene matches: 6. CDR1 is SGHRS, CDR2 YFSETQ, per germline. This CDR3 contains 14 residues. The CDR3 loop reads CASSSGQGGQPQHF. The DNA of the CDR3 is TGCGCCAGCAGCTCAGGACAGGGAGGGCAGCCCCAGCATTTT.

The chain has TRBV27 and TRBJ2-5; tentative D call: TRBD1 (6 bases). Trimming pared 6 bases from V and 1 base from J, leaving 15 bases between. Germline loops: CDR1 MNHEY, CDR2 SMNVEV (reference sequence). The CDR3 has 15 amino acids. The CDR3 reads CASSTNRAIQETQYF. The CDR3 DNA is TGTGCCAGCAGCACCAACAGGGCTATCCAAGAGACCCAGTACTTC.

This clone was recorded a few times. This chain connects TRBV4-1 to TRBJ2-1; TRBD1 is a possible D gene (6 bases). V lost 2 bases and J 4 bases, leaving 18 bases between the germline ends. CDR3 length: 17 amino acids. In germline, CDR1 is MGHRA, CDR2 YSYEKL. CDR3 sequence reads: CASSQKTGFRRYNEQFF. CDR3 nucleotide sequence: TGCGCCAGCAGCCAAAAAACAGGGTTCAGAAGGTACAATGAGCAGTTCTTC.

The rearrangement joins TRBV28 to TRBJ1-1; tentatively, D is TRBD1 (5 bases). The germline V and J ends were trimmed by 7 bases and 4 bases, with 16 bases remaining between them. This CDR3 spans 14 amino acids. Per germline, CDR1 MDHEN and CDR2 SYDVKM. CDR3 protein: CASTRAGMITEAFF. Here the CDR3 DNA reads TGTGCCAGCACCAGGGCAGGGATGATCACTGAAGCTTTCTTT.

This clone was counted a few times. The CDR3 DNA follows: TGCGCCAGCAGCCAACGAGAGGTTTCTGGAAACACCATATATTTT. It is translated as CASSQREVSGNTIYF. The chain employs TRBV4-1 and TRBJ1-3, with D unclear. The CDR3 totals 15 residues. The V end lost 2 bases, the J end lost 1 base, and 9 bases lay between the germline ends. The germline gives CDR1 MGHRA, CDR2 YSYEKL.